Each of the 6 T cell receptor beta chains below was sequenced from the same sample in a study of T cell repertoires in cytomegalovirus infection. TCRdb re-called the reads with MiXCR, one entry per CDR3 protein. The sample holds some 300,000 distinct CDR3 sequences, about 9.1% seen once. The material sequenced was PBMCs. These receptors all come from a human donor in good health (CMV status not recorded). Some clones in this sample may be carry-over from other donors' samples.

This clonotype has more than one count but fewer than ten. Here the CDR3 reads CASRRGTSYEQYF. Here the CDR3 DNA reads TGTGCCAGCAGAAGGGGGACCTCCTACGAGCAGTACTTC. V and J are TRBV6-2 or TRBV6-3 and TRBJ2-7, with D possibly being TRBD1 (6 bases). With 6 bases removed from V and 0 bases from J, the gap between germline ends came to 9 bases. Germline assignment: CDR1 MNHEY and CDR2 SVGEGT. CDR3 length equals 13 residues.

In its sample, this clonotype was seen many times. This chain links TRBV10-1 with TRBJ2-3, with 12 bases identical to TRBD1. The CDR3 has 16 amino acids. V dropped 0 bases and J dropped 6; count of bases not matched to a gene: 4. CDR1 WNHNN and CDR2 SYGVQD come from the germline V gene (reference sequence). CDR3 region: CASSESLGQGADTQYF. DNA for the CDR3: TGCGCCAGCAGTGAGTCGCTGGGACAGGGGGCTGATACGCAGTATTTT.

This clonotype was observed many times. This sequence joins TRBV9 and TRBJ2-3; 10 bases are a match to TRBD1. With V trimmed by 0 bases and J by 1 base, 2 bases remained unmatched. The CDR3 length is 16 residues. Germline-derived CDR1 and CDR2 are SGDLS and YYNGEE. CDR3 sequence: CASSVAGTGGTDTQYF. The CDR3, as DNA: TGTGCCAGCAGCGTAGCTGGGACAGGGGGCACAGATACGCAGTATTTT.

This clonotype was seen at least ten times. The chain employs TRBV7-3 and TRBJ1-1; TRBD1 matches at 7 bases. The CDR3 totals 14 residues. After removal of 5 bases from V and 1 base from J, the junction contained 4 bases not matched to a gene. Germline V gene lookup returns CDR1 SGHTA and CDR2 FQGTGA. CDR3 sequence: CASSTGQENTEAFF. The DNA for the CDR3 is TGTGCCAGCAGCACCGGACAGGAGAACACTGAAGCTTTCTTT.

The chain employs TRBV12-3 or TRBV12-4 and TRBJ2-7; maybe TRBD2 (6 bases). V lost 7 bases and J lost 3, with 19 bases in between. The CDR3 consists of 15 residues. CDR3 DNA: TGTGCCAGCACCCCTGGGGGGTTAAGCGGCTACGAGCAGTACTTC. Translation gives CASTPGGLSGYEQYF.

This clonotype was counted at least ten times. The chain carries TRBV27 and TRBJ1-2, with D possibly matching TRBD1 (5 bases). The CDR3 consists of 13 residues. Trimming took 3 bases from V and 8 from J, leaving 13 bases between them. Per germline, CDR1 MNHEY and CDR2 SMNVEV (reference sequence). CDR3 in DNA: TGTGCCAGCAGTTTCGCAGGGTCTGTCGGCTACACCTTC. Amino acids: CASSFAGSVGYTF.